Shown below are 22 T cell receptor beta chains from a single sample sequenced in a study of blood T cells in healthy people across ages. A second PCR, run for about 6 to 12 cycles, used a sample-barcoded 5' primer plus a J-beta primer mix. TCRdb re-called the 5' RACE reads through MiXCR, storing one row per CDR3 protein. The sample carries roughly 640,000 distinct CDR3 sequences, about 28% recorded once. Sequencing was carried out using blood. Every receptor here comes from a woman aged 80 or over in good health.

Notes on this clonotype: A read error may explain this, as a much larger clone is one base away. The genes are TRBV7-3 and TRBJ2-3, with 8 bases aligning to TRBD2. CDR3 length equals 15 residues. The germline gives CDR1 SGHTA, CDR2 FQGTGA. CDR3 residues: CASGLTGGATDTQYF. In DNA form, the CDR3 reads TGTGCCAGCGGCTTAACGGGGGGGGCCACAGATACGCAGTATTTT.

The V call is TRBV10-3, the J call TRBJ2-1; possible D gene TRBD1, 6 bases. CDR3 length equals 20 residues. Germline CDR1 ENHRY, CDR2 SYGVKD. V was cut by 4 bases and J by 0 bases, with 25 bases left in between. The CDR3 spells CAISVPLQGKGESSYNEQFF. The CDR3 region has the DNA TGTGCCATCAGTGTCCCGTTACAGGGTAAAGGGGAGAGCTCCTACAATGAGCAGTTCTTC.

This clonotype was seen repeatedly, ten times or more. The chain links TRBV20-1 to TRBJ1-5; no firm D call. The CDR3 is 13 amino acids. Trimming removed 6 bases from V and 2 bases from J, with 11 bases in between. Per the germline V gene, CDR1 is DFQATT and CDR2 is SNEGSKA (reference sequence). This chain's CDR3 is CSADSRGNQPQHF. The CDR3 nucleotides are TGCAGTGCCGATTCCCGGGGCAATCAGCCCCAGCATTTT.

This clonotype has a count of ten or more. V is TRBV3-1 and J is TRBJ2-7; tentative D call: TRBD2 (5 bases). CDR1 and CDR2 (germline): LGHDT, YNNKEL (reference sequence). Trimming stripped 5 bases from V and 4 bases from J, with 12 bases between. The CDR3 totals 13 residues. The CDR3 DNA is TGTGCCAGCAGCACGGCACGGGGTTACGAGCAGTACTTC. This encodes CASSTARGYEQYF.

The gene calls are TRBV7-9 and TRBJ1-2; 8 bases are a match to TRBD1. Losses at the gene ends were 5 bases for V and 6 bases for J; bases not matched to a gene: 5. The CDR3 has 13 amino acids. The V gene's germline CDR1 is SEHNR and CDR2 FQNEAQ (reference sequence). CDR3: CASSGYRGNGYTF. For the CDR3, the DNA is TGTGCCAGCAGCGGCTACAGGGGGAATGGCTACACCTTC.

Concerning this clonotype: Its ends do not fully match the called genes, so a read error is possible. V is TRBV4-1 and J is TRBJ1-2; D call uncertain. Germline CDR1 and CDR2: MGHRA and YSYEKL. CDR3 length: 14 residues. The CDR3 region is CASSQDIKLYGHTF. CDR3 in DNA: TGCGCCAGCAGCCAAGATATAAAGCTCTATGGCCACACCTTC.

This clonotype showed up many times. CDR3 sequence (DNA): TGTGCCAGCAGTCCACTCCTTCTAAACTCCTACGAGCAGTACTTC. It translates to CASSPLLLNSYEQYF. The chain links TRBV6-5 to TRBJ2-7; D call uncertain. V lost 5 bases to trimming and J lost 0 bases, with 14 bases between them. The germline V gene has CDR1 MNHEY and CDR2 SVGAGI. This CDR3 is built from 15 residues.

This clonotype showed up many times. The chain employs TRBV7-3 and TRBJ1-1, with TRBD1 matching over 9 bases. The CDR3 runs 16 residues. Germline V gives CDR1 SGHTA, CDR2 FQGTGA. V lost 5 bases and J lost 3; bases outside the gene matches: 10. Here the CDR3 reads CASSDTGGPRDTEAFF. The CDR3 nucleotides are TGTGCCAGCAGCGATACAGGGGGCCCGAGGGACACTGAAGCTTTCTTT.

V usage is TRBV15 and J usage is TRBJ1-2, with 8 bases lining up with TRBD1. There are 13 residues in the CDR3. From germline, CDR1 is LNHNV and CDR2 YYDKDF (reference sequence). After removal of 0 bases from V and 12 bases from J, the junction contained 6 bases not matched to a gene. The CDR3 nucleotides are TGTGCCACCAGCAGAGAGTACAGGGGGAGTCACACCTTC. Protein product: CATSREYRGSHTF. The whole variable domain, filled in from reference TRBV15 and TRBJ1-2, reads DAMVIQNPRYQVTQFGKPVTLSCSQTLNHNVMYWYQQKSSQAPKLLFHYYDKDFNNEADTPDNFQSRRPNTSFCFLDIRSPGLGDTAMYLCATSREYRGSHTFGSGTRLTVV.

This clonotype was seen many times. This chain joins TRBV7-2 and TRBJ2-1; either TRBD1 or TRBD2 may supply D (5 bases each). The CDR3 contains 17 residues. Between the trimmed V and J ends, which lost 4 bases and 4 bases, there was a span of 20 bases. The V gene's germline CDR1 is SGHTA and CDR2 FQGNSA. This chain's CDR3 is CASSSLGPGRTYNEQFF. CDR3 coding DNA: TGTGCCAGCAGCTCCCTCGGTCCGGGACGTACGTACAATGAGCAGTTCTTC.

Turning to this clonotype: Given a much more abundant clone one base away, this may be a read error. As DNA, the CDR3 is TGTGCCAGCAGCCCAAACCCCCGGGGTTACAATGAGCAGTACTTC. It codes for CASSPNPRGYNEQYF. This sequence joins TRBV9 and TRBJ2-5; possible D gene TRBD2, 5 bases. V gave up 4 bases and J gave up 11 bases, with 24 bases separating them. This CDR3 region has 15 residues. CDR1 is SGDLS, CDR2 YYNGEE, per germline.

The chain links TRBV7-2 to TRBJ1-6; 7 nucleotides line up with TRBD1. Germline CDR1 is SGHTA and CDR2 is FQGNSA. This CDR3 has 15 residues. Germline trimming cut 5 bases from V and 8 bases from J; bases unmatched to any gene: 9. In DNA form, the CDR3 reads TGTGCCAGCAGCACTGACAGGGTCATTGATTCACCCCTCCACTTT. Translated, it gives CASSTDRVIDSPLHF. The full variable domain, its missing parts supplied by reference TRBV7-2 and TRBJ1-6, is GAGVSQSPSNKVTEKGKDVELRCDPISGHTALYWYRQSLGQGLEFLIYFQGNSAPDKSGLPSDRFSAERTGGSVSTLTIQRTQQEDSAVYLCASSTDRVIDSPLHFGNGTRLTVT.

The chain has TRBV30 and TRBJ1-4; 7 nucleotides align to TRBD1. The CDR3 is 12 amino acids. The germline V gene encodes CDR1 GTSNPN and CDR2 SVGIG (reference sequence). The junction had 5 bases not matched to a gene; V was cut back by 5 bases and J by 8 bases. This CDR3 is CAWSTGLEKLFF. Written as DNA, the CDR3 is TGTGCCTGGTCGACAGGGTTGGAAAAACTGTTTTTT.

With regard to this clonotype: A much larger clone lies a single base off, so this may be a read error. The chain links TRBV6-2 or TRBV6-3 to TRBJ2-7; 9 bases agree with TRBD2. Germline V gene sequence: CDR1 MNHEY, CDR2 SVGEGT. The CDR3 runs to 15 residues. The chain's CDR3 is CTSSPSGALSYEQYF. CDR3 nucleotide sequence: TGTACCAGCAGTCCTAGCGGGGCACTCTCCTACGAGCAGTACTTC.

This rearrangement joins TRBV5-1 to TRBJ2-1; the D gene could be TRBD1 or TRBD2 (7 bases each). The V gene lost 1 base and the J gene lost 3 bases, with 11 bases spanning the gap. CDR3 length: 15 amino acids. Germline V gene data show CDR1 as SGHRS and CDR2 as YFSETQ. For the CDR3, the DNA is TGCGCCAGCAGCTTGACAGGGGAGGGCTACAATGAGCAGTTCTTC. It encodes CASSLTGEGYNEQFF.

This chain connects TRBV29-1 to TRBJ1-4; no clear D. Germline CDR1 and CDR2: SQVTM and ANQGSEA. This CDR3 comprises 13 residues. V lost 3 bases and J lost 8, with 13 bases in between. In DNA, the CDR3 is TGCAGCGTTGATCGGGGATCCGGCGAAAAACTGTTTTTT. As protein: CSVDRGSGEKLFF.

On this clonotype: One base away lies a much larger clone, so this may be a sequencing read error. This chain uses TRBV3-1 with TRBJ2-3; TRBD2 matches at 9 bases. CDR3 length: 14 residues. V was clipped by 10 bases and J by 8 bases; unmatched bases: 13. Per germline, CDR1 LGHDT and CDR2 YNNKEL (reference sequence). The CDR3 here is CATTGGGARGTQYF. The CDR3, as DNA: TGTGCCACCACCGGCGGGGGGGCCAGGGGTACGCAGTATTTT.

There are a few counts of this clonotype. J is TRBJ1-1 and V is TRBV2; D gene uncertain. This CDR3 has 11 residues. Between the trimmed V and J ends, which lost 7 bases and 7 bases, there was a span of 10 bases. The germline V gene has CDR1 SNHLY and CDR2 FYNNEI. The CDR3: CASTPAYEAFF. Here the CDR3 DNA reads TGTGCCAGCACCCCAGCTTATGAAGCTTTCTTT.

V and J are TRBV20-1 and TRBJ1-1, with D uncertain. V lost 5 bases and J 3 bases, leaving 10 bases between the germline ends. The V gene's germline CDR1 is DFQATT and CDR2 SNEGSKA (reference sequence). The CDR3 covers 12 residues. In nucleotides, the CDR3 is TGCAGTGCTCCCCCTCCTGACACTGAAGCTTTCTTT. This gives the protein CSAPPPDTEAFF.

This clonotype was observed many times. J is TRBJ2-1 and V is TRBV5-6, with D perhaps TRBD1 (6 bases). CDR1 SGHDT and CDR2 YYEEEE come from the germline V gene. There are 15 residues in the CDR3. The V gene lost 1 base and the J gene lost 5 bases, with 13 bases spanning the gap. The CDR3 nucleotides are TGTGCCAGCAGCTTGTTTAACAGGGTAGACAATGAGCAGTTCTTC. This translates into CASSLFNRVDNEQFF.

The chain carries TRBV20-1 and TRBJ1-1; perhaps TRBD1 as D (6 bases). Germline V gene sequence: CDR1 DFQATT, CDR2 SNEGSKA (reference sequence). Trimming pared 3 bases from V and 3 bases from J, leaving 14 bases between. The CDR3 loop spans 14 amino acids. The CDR3 is CSASVQGPYTEAFF. Here the CDR3 DNA reads TGCAGTGCTAGCGTACAGGGACCTTACACTGAAGCTTTCTTT.

This clonotype has a handful of counts. Being one base from a much bigger clone, this may be a read error. This chain connects TRBV7-7 to TRBJ2-5, with a weak D call TRBD1 (5 bases). The CDR3 runs to 13 residues. CDR1 and CDR2 (germline): SSHAT, FNYEAQ (reference sequence). CDR3 region: CASSLAGCNEQYF. The CDR3 region has the DNA TGTGCTAGCAGCTTAGCAGGGTGCAATGAGCAGTACTTC.